What follows are 30 T cell receptor beta chains derived from one specimen sequenced in a study of T cell responses to AZD1222 COVID-19 vaccine (dated by TCRdb to the early 2020s). The sample's time point, from its label and the paper: baseline before first vaccination. Receptors were amplified or captured by the immunoSEQ multiplex PCR assay. Here the immuneACCESS table is served through TCRdb, limited to in-frame sequences with V and J called. Missing clones are a known gap in these copies; in checked studies unresolved V genes cover under half, and the rest lacks a known reason. The sample table contains 95,000 to 150,000 clones; only one count was recorded for about 90% of them. The biggest ten clones account for roughly 9.8% of the sample. Source: peripheral blood, taken on day 0 of AZD1222 vaccination. The receptors originated from an adult in good health.

The chain combines TRBV4-1 with TRBJ1-2, with 7 nucleotides matching TRBD1. This CDR3 is built from 14 residues. The germline V gene encodes CDR1 MGHRA and CDR2 YSYEKL. Trimming at V came to 6 bases and at J to 1 base, leaving 5 bases not matched to a gene. The CDR3 reads CASRPTGDNYGYTF. In nucleotides, the CDR3 is TGCGCCAGCAGACCTACAGGGGATAACTATGGCTACACCTTC.

The chain has TRBV6-5 and TRBJ2-2; 8 positions match TRBD1. The CDR3 loop spans 15 amino acids. Germline trimming cut 6 bases from V and 3 bases from J; bases unmatched to any gene: 6. The germline CDR1 and CDR2 sequences are MNHEY and SVGAGI. The CDR3 spells CASSPGQVYTGELFF. As DNA, the CDR3 is TGTGCCAGCAGCCCGGGACAGGTATACACCGGGGAGCTGTTTTTT.

In this sample, this clone turned up once. The gene calls are TRBV5-1 and TRBJ1-1, with 8 bases matching TRBD1. Germline assignment: CDR1 SGHRS and CDR2 YFSETQ. V lost 0 bases to trimming and J lost 4 bases; unmatched junction nucleotides: 2. This CDR3 comprises 14 residues. CDR3 loop: CASSLGQGPTEAFF. The DNA for the CDR3 is TGCGCCAGCAGCTTGGGACAGGGGCCCACTGAAGCTTTCTTT.

The gene calls are TRBV27 and TRBJ2-7; D not resolved. The CDR3 has 12 amino acids. V lost 2 bases, J lost 2 bases, and 4 bases lay in between. The germline CDR1 and CDR2 sequences are MNHEY and SMNVEV (reference sequence). The CDR3 sequence is CASSLVAYEQYF. The CDR3 nucleotides are TGTGCCAGCAGTTTAGTAGCCTACGAGCAGTACTTC.

This chain links TRBV6-6 with TRBJ2-5; D is tentatively TRBD1 or TRBD2 (5 bases each). There are 14 residues in the CDR3. Trimming removed 9 bases from V and 4 bases from J, with 18 bases in between. Germline-derived CDR1 and CDR2 are MNHNY and SVGAGI (reference sequence). CDR3 residues: CASQRDGRGETQYF. CDR3 DNA sequence: TGTGCCAGTCAGAGGGACGGCCGGGGAGAGACCCAGTACTTC.

The chain joins TRBV5-1 to TRBJ2-2; D perhaps matches TRBD1 (7 bases). Germline V gene lookup returns CDR1 SGHRS and CDR2 YFSETQ. The CDR3 length is 17 residues. Trimming took 4 bases from V and 7 from J, leaving 23 bases between them. CDR3 protein: CASSRKGPQGGGGELFF. CDR3 coding DNA: TGCGCCAGCAGCCGGAAGGGACCGCAGGGGGGTGGCGGGGAGCTGTTTTTT.

This chain links TRBV9 with TRBJ2-6; TRBD1 is a possible D gene (5 bases). Per the germline V gene, CDR1 is SGDLS and CDR2 is YYNGEE. With 0 bases removed from V and 3 bases from J, the gap between germline ends came to 7 bases. The CDR3 is made up of 15 amino acids. CDR3 sequence: CASSVEGVGANVLTF. The DNA of the CDR3 is TGTGCCAGCAGCGTAGAAGGGGTTGGGGCCAACGTCCTGACTTTC.

This sequence joins TRBV28 and TRBJ2-2; no reliable D call. The CDR3 is made up of 15 amino acids. The V end was cut by 5 bases, the J end by 4 bases, with 14 bases between. Per the germline V gene, CDR1 is MDHEN and CDR2 is SYDVKM. CDR3 nucleotides: TGTGCCAGCAGTCCCAATTCACCGGGCACCGGGGAGCTGTTTTTT. Translation gives CASSPNSPGTGELFF. The whole variable domain, remainder taken from reference TRBV28 and TRBJ2-2, is DVKVTQSSRYLVKRTGEKVFLECVQDMDHENMFWYRQDPGLGLRLIYFSYDVKMKEKGDIPEGYSVSREKKERFSLILESASTNQTSMYLCASSPNSPGTGELFFGEGSRLTVL.

This chain uses TRBV28 with TRBJ2-7; D is perhaps TRBD2 (6 bases). The V gene's germline CDR1 is MDHEN and CDR2 SYDVKM. This CDR3 has 19 amino acids. The V end was cut by 6 bases, the J end by 1 base, with 28 bases between. This chain's CDR3 is CASSGLVEGFGYRSYEQYF. In nucleotides, the CDR3 is TGTGCCAGCAGCGGTCTTGTGGAGGGTTTTGGGTATCGATCCTACGAGCAGTACTTC.

A word on this clone: Germline is not matched at one junction end, which may reflect a read error. The rearrangement uses TRBV4-3 and TRBJ2-1; 11 nucleotides agree with TRBD1. CDR1 and CDR2 from the germline V gene are LGHNA and YSLEER. This CDR3 is 13 amino acids long. In nucleotides, the CDR3 is TGCGCCAGCAGCCCCCTCAGAGGGGACAGGGGGGTCTTC. It encodes CASSPLRGDRGVF.

This clone was picked up a small number of times. V is TRBV2 and J is TRBJ1-2; 8 nucleotides match TRBD1. V lost 4 bases, J lost 8 bases, and 12 bases stayed unmatched. The CDR3 spans 15 residues. Per the germline V gene, CDR1 is SNHLY and CDR2 is FYNNEI. This CDR3 is CASSGSDRESGGYTF. DNA of the CDR3: TGTGCCAGCAGTGGATCGGACAGGGAGTCGGGCGGCTACACCTTC.

This sequence joins TRBV6-2 or TRBV6-3 and TRBJ2-3; no definite D call. Looked up from germline, CDR1 is MNHEY and CDR2 is SVGEGT. The CDR3 length is 11 residues. The germline V and J ends were trimmed by 1 base and 12 bases, with 8 bases remaining between them. The CDR3 loop reads CASSYYFFQYF. CDR3 DNA: TGTGCCAGCAGTTACTATTTCTTCCAGTATTTT.

The V gene is TRBV2, the J gene TRBJ1-5; possibly TRBD1 for D (5 bases). The ends were cut back, 3 bases at V and 7 bases at J, with 7 bases in the middle. Germline-derived CDR1 and CDR2 are SNHLY and FYNNEI. The CDR3 is 12 residues long. The CDR3 spells CASSDGGQPQHF. The CDR3 DNA follows: TGTGCCAGCAGTGACGGGGGACAGCCCCAGCATTTT.

This clone was counted a single time. This chain joins TRBV2 and TRBJ2-3, with no clear D. V gave up 3 bases and J gave up 8 bases, with 6 bases separating them. Germline V gives CDR1 SNHLY, CDR2 FYNNEI. The CDR3 sequence is 11 residues long. CDR3 amino acids: CASSDWSTQYF. In nucleotides, the CDR3 is TGTGCCAGCAGTGATTGGAGTACGCAGTATTTT.

The table lists this clone with a count of one. The chain joins TRBV19 to TRBJ2-4; 10 bases line up with TRBD1. This CDR3 is 17 amino acids long. The V gene's germline CDR1 is LNHDA and CDR2 SQIVND (reference sequence). J gave up 5 bases and V 1 base, and 8 bases lay outside the gene matches. The CDR3 here is CASSIGPGQGLQNIQYF. The CDR3 nucleotides are TGTGCCAGTAGTATAGGGCCGGGACAGGGGCTCCAAAACATTCAGTACTTC. Filled out from reference TRBV19 and TRBJ2-4, the complete variable domain reads DGGITQSPKYLFRKEGQNVTLSCEQNLNHDAMYWYRQDPGQGLRLIYYSQIVNDFQKGDIAEGYSVSREKKESFPLTVTSAQKNPTAFYLCASSIGPGQGLQNIQYFGAGTRLSVL.

This chain connects TRBV10-3 to TRBJ1-2; no clear D. This CDR3 region has 12 residues. The germline CDR1 and CDR2 sequences are ENHRY and SYGVKD. Deletions cut 4 bases from V and 2 bases from J, with 5 bases between. The CDR3 loop reads CAISVQNYGYTF. The CDR3 coding sequence is TGTGCCATCAGTGTACAAAACTATGGCTACACCTTC.

The chain couples TRBV29-1 to TRBJ2-1; the match to TRBD2 covers 14 bases. CDR3 length: 19 residues. V lost 6 bases, J lost 0 bases, and 13 bases stayed unmatched. Germline CDR1 reads SQVTM; CDR2 reads ANQGSEA. This CDR3 reads CSVTLRLAGGRLSYNEQFF. For the CDR3, the DNA is TGCAGCGTCACGCTGAGACTAGCGGGGGGGCGCCTCTCCTACAATGAGCAGTTCTTC.

Written as DNA, the CDR3 is TGCGCCAGCAGCCAAGCCAGGACAGGGCTGAGCTACGAGCAGTACTTC. This translates into CASSQARTGLSYEQYF. The chain couples TRBV4-1 to TRBJ2-7; 8 bases agree with TRBD1. Germline V gene lookup returns CDR1 MGHRA and CDR2 YSYEKL. V was clipped by 1 base and J by 3 bases; unmatched bases: 8. The CDR3 loop spans 16 amino acids.

CDR3 coding DNA: TGTGCCAGCAGTGAAGTCGGTAGCGGCGGGCAGTACTTC. It translates to CASSEVGSGGQYF. The chain is built from TRBV2 and TRBJ2-7; a possible D gene is TRBD2 (6 bases). This CDR3 has 13 residues. Trimming removed 1 base from V and 9 bases from J, with 13 bases in between. Germline values: CDR1 SNHLY, CDR2 FYNNEI.

This chain links TRBV2 with TRBJ1-1; D remains ambiguous. The CDR3 consists of 14 residues. The germline V gene encodes CDR1 SNHLY and CDR2 FYNNEI. V lost 4 bases, J lost 4 bases, and 13 bases lay in between. In DNA, the CDR3 is TGTGCCAGCAGTGTGGAGGGTGTCGGCACTGAAGCTTTCTTT. It translates to CASSVEGVGTEAFF.

This chain's CDR3 is CASRPRRGEKLFF. CDR3 DNA sequence: TGTGCCAGCAGGCCTCGTCGAGGTGAAAAACTGTTTTTT. This chain links TRBV7-9 with TRBJ1-4; D not certain. CDR1 SEHNR and CDR2 FQNEAQ come from the germline V gene (reference sequence). V lost 6 bases and J 7 bases, leaving 12 bases between the germline ends. The CDR3 has 13 amino acids.

This sequence joins TRBV7-3 and TRBJ2-1, with 8 bases identical to TRBD2. Per germline, CDR1 SGHTA and CDR2 FQGTGA. Germline trimming cut 2 bases from V and 9 bases from J; bases unmatched to any gene: 12. This CDR3 has 16 residues. The CDR3 region is CASSLEPGTRGGEQFF. CDR3 DNA sequence: TGTGCCAGCAGCTTAGAACCCGGGACTAGGGGAGGTGAGCAGTTCTTC. The variable domain in full, with the rest retrieved from reference TRBV7-3 and TRBJ2-1, is GAGVSQTPSNKVTEKGKYVELRCDPISGHTALYWYRQSLGQGPEFLIYFQGTGAADDSGLPNDRFFAVRPEGSVSTLKIQRTERGDSAVYLCASSLEPGTRGGEQFFGPGTRLTVL.

The chain combines TRBV7-8 with TRBJ1-2; TRBD1 is a possible D gene (5 bases). The germline V and J ends were trimmed by 5 bases and 1 base, with 20 bases remaining between them. Germline loops: CDR1 SGHVS, CDR2 FQNEAQ. This CDR3 has 17 amino acids. Written as DNA, the CDR3 is TGTGCCAGCAGCCTTATGAGGACGGGACGCTTTAACTATGGCTACACCTTC. Its protein product is CASSLMRTGRFNYGYTF.

The chain links TRBV28 to TRBJ1-2; 8 bases are shared with TRBD1. This CDR3 is built from 14 residues. Germline V lookup: CDR1 MDHEN, CDR2 SYDVKM. J lost 8 bases, V lost 3 bases, and 8 bases had no gene match. CDR3 loop: CASSFEAGGGGYTF. DNA for the CDR3: TGTGCCAGCAGTTTCGAAGCAGGGGGCGGAGGCTACACCTTC.

The chain couples TRBV4-1 to TRBJ2-7; D is possibly TRBD1 (6 bases). CDR1 and CDR2 from the germline V gene are MGHRA and YSYEKL. The V end was cut by 4 bases, the J end by 1 base, with 17 bases between. This CDR3 region has 16 residues. The DNA of the CDR3 is TGCGCCAGCAGCCTCAGAGGTCCTCAGGGGTCCTACGAGCAGTACTTC. It encodes CASSLRGPQGSYEQYF.

V gene TRBV28 combines with J gene TRBJ2-3; D possibly corresponds to TRBD1 (5 bases). The CDR3 is 16 amino acids. Trimming removed 8 bases from V and 0 bases from J, with 18 bases in between. Germline V gives CDR1 MDHEN, CDR2 SYDVKM. The CDR3 DNA reads as TGTGCCAGCCCCCCTCGGACATCAACTAGCACAGATACGCAGTATTTT. It specifies CASPPRTSTSTDTQYF.

CDR3 sequence (DNA): TGTGCCAGCAGCTTAAAGTGGGGATCCCAAGAGACCCAGTACTTC. This gives the protein CASSLKWGSQETQYF. This chain links TRBV7-2 with TRBJ2-5; D gene ambiguous. CDR1 SGHTA and CDR2 FQGNSA come from the germline V gene. This CDR3 contains 15 residues. V shed 2 bases and J shed 1 base, with 11 bases lying between them.

This clone was counted a few times. J is TRBJ2-7 and V is TRBV7-3; D possibly corresponds to TRBD1 (6 bases). V lost 3 bases and J lost 4, with 10 bases in between. The CDR3 loop spans 13 amino acids. Germline assignment: CDR1 SGHTA and CDR2 FQGTGA. CDR3 region: CASSFLQGYEQYF. DNA for the CDR3: TGTGCCAGCAGCTTTTTACAGGGTTACGAGCAGTACTTC.

The rearrangement links TRBV5-1 to TRBJ2-7; TRBD2 matches 9 bases. Per germline, CDR1 SGHRS and CDR2 YFSETQ. The CDR3 extends over 14 amino acids. Unmatched junction bases numbered 9, after V lost 4 bases and J lost 7 bases. CDR3 in amino acids: CASSLPSGTGEQYF. CDR3 DNA sequence: TGCGCCAGCAGCCTCCCTAGCGGGACGGGTGAGCAGTACTTC.

V is TRBV11-2 and J is TRBJ1-1; 7 positions agree with TRBD1. The J segment lost 1 base and the V segment lost 0 bases, leaving 8 bases of the junction unmatched. Germline V gene sequence: CDR1 SGHAT, CDR2 FQNNGV. The CDR3 is 17 residues long. Here the CDR3 reads CASSLDRPGGGNTEAFF. CDR3 in DNA: TGTGCCAGCAGCTTAGATCGCCCAGGGGGGGGGAACACTGAAGCTTTCTTT. The whole variable domain, remainder taken from reference TRBV11-2 and TRBJ1-1, is EAGVAQSPRYKIIEKRQSVAFWCNPISGHATLYWYQQILGQGPKLLIQFQNNGVVDDSQLPKDRFSAERLKGVDSTLKIQPAKLEDSAVYLCASSLDRPGGGNTEAFFGQGTRLTVV.